This is a list of T cell receptor beta chains from one sample in a study of blood T cell repertoires in COVID-19. Using immunoSEQ multiplex PCR, the repertoire was profiled, and TCRdb retains in-frame clones only, with some absent. The sample holds about 280,000 clones, under 90% seen once. Sequenced input: peripheral blood. All receptors derive from a man over 45 with acute or convalescent COVID-19. Each CDR3 is given with its conserved first and last residue. A D gene is named only where the DNA matches it firmly. Not every row has a clone size; where given, it reads once, few, many or a size class.

TRBJ1-2 NA NA TRBV13 TGTGCCAGCAGCGGCCCAGCTTCGGGGAAGAACTATGGCTACACCTTC CASSGPASGKNYGYTF
TRBJ1-4 NA TRBD1 TRBV2 TGTGCCAGCAGGGGGGACAGCCTGAGTGAAAAACTGTTTTTT CASRGDSLSEKLFF
TRBJ1-1 NA TRBD1 TRBV25-1 TGTGCCAGCAGTGAGCCTACAGGGGGAAGTGGTGAAGCTTTCTTT CASSEPTGGSGEAFF
TRBJ2-3 NA TRBD2 TRBV18 TGTGCCAGCTCGCCAGCGGGGGGTTATCCCACAGATACGCAGTATTTT CASSPAGGYPTDTQYF
TRBJ1-2 NA NA TRBV5-1 TGCGCCAGCAGCTTGGACAGGGCGGGCTATAACTATGGCTACACCTTC CASSLDRAGYNYGYTF
TRBJ2-2 NA NA TRBV10-3 TGTGCCATCACCTCAGGGGTGGCCGGGGAGCTGTTTTTT CAITSGVAGELFF
TRBJ2-5 NA TRBD2 TRBV12-5 TGTGCTAGTGGTTTGGGTAGCGGGGGAGCCGGCTTAGAGACCCAGTACTTC CASGLGSGGAGLETQYF
TRBJ1-1 NA TRBD1 TRBV19 TGTGCCAGTAGTAGACAGGGGGGAAACACTGAAGCTTTCTTT CASSRQGGNTEAFF
TRBJ1-6 NA NA TRBV11-3 TGTGCCAGCAGCCGGCAGGGAGGTAATTCACCCCTCCACTTT CASSRQGGNSPLHF
TRBJ2-7 NA NA TRBV2 TGTGCCAGCAGTTCGGACAGACAAAGCTCCTACGAGCAGTACTTC CASSSDRQSSYEQYF
TRBJ2-1 NA NA TRBV11-2 TGTGCCAGCAGCTCACAGGGGAGGCTTTCCAATGAGCAGTTCTTC CASSSQGRLSNEQFF
TRBJ2-2 NA TRBD1 TRBV5-1 TGCGCCAGCAGCCGAGGCACCGGGACAGTCACCGGGGAGCTGTTTTTT CASSRGTGTVTGELFF
TRBJ1-3 NA TRBD1 TRBV6-5 TGTGCCAGCAGAGCACAGGGGGCCTCTGGAAACACCATATATTTT CASRAQGASGNTIYF
TRBJ1-2 NA NA TRBV7-2 TGTGCCAGCAGCCGCAGGGGCGAGAGGGGGGGCGGCTATGGCTACACCTTC CASSRRGERGGGYGYTF
TRBJ2-1 few TRBD2 TRBV2 TGTGCCAGCAAAACTAGCGGGGGGTACTCAAAACACAATGAGCAGTTCTTC CASKTSGGYSKHNEQFF
TRBJ2-6 NA NA TRBV18 TGTGCCAGCTCACCGACCTTGGGGCTAGGGGCCAACGTCCTGACTTTC CASSPTLGLGANVLTF
TRBJ2-3 once NA TRBV4-1 TGCGCCAGCAGCCATGAGGGGGGGGATACGCAGTATTTT CASSHEGGDTQYF
TRBJ1-1 NA NA TRBV19 TGTGCCAGTAGTATAGATCTATTTACGACAGGAGAAGCTTTCTTT CASSIDLFTTGEAFF
TRBJ2-7 NA TRBD2 TRBV18 TGTGCCAGCAGCGGGGCTGGGGCCTACGAGCAGTACTTC CASSGAGAYEQYF
TRBJ1-5 NA TRBD1 TRBV4-1 TGCGCCAGCAGTCAGACAGGGACCATCGGACAGCCCCAGCATTTT CASSQTGTIGQPQHF
TRBJ1-1 NA NA TRBV4-2 TGTGCCAGCAGCCCACAGGGAACCATGAACACTGAAGCTTTCTTT CASSPQGTMNTEAFF
TRBJ2-1 NA TRBD2 TRBV19 TGTGCCAGTAGTATAGTGCCTAGCGGGGGAAATGAGCAGTTCTTC CASSIVPSGGNEQFF
TRBJ1-2 NA TRBD1 TRBV18 TGTGCCAGCTCAACTACAGGGGGCGTCGGCTATGGCTACACCTTC CASSTTGGVGYGYTF
TRBJ1-2 once NA TRBV9 TGTGCCAGCAGCGTAGGACAGCTGGACTATGGCTACACCTTC CASSVGQLDYGYTF
TRBJ2-7 NA NA TRBV9 TGTGCCAGCAGCGTAGGCGATAGCCAATACGAGCAGTACTTC CASSVGDSQYEQYF
TRBJ2-4 NA NA TRBV7-3 TGTGCCAGCAGCTTTTCAGGGGTGGAAGACATTCAGTACTTC CASSFSGVEDIQYF
TRBJ2-7 NA TRBD1 TRBV6-6 TGTGCCAGCAGCCGGGGACAGACCTACGAGCAGTACTTC CASSRGQTYEQYF
TRBJ2-7 NA TRBD1 TRBV5-1 TGCGCCAGCAGCAACCAGGACAGGGGCTACGAGCAGTACTTC CASSNQDRGYEQYF
TRBJ1-2 once TRBD1 TRBV5-1 TGCGCCAGCAGCTGGACAGGGAACAGGGATGGCTACACCTTC CASSWTGNRDGYTF
TRBJ1-3 NA TRBD1 TRBV29-1 TGCAGCGTCGGCGACAGGGGATCGCCTGGAAACACCATATATTTT CSVGDRGSPGNTIYF
TRBJ1-1 few NA TRBV29-1 TGCAGCGTTGTCGGAGAGAACACTGAAGCTTTCTTT CSVVGENTEAFF
TRBJ2-2 NA TRBD1 TRBV7-8 TGTGCCAGCAGCTCAAGTTGGGGACAGGGGATGACCGGGGAGCTGTTTTTT CASSSSWGQGMTGELFF
TRBJ2-2 NA NA TRBV11-3 TGTGCCAGCAGCAGGGGCCGGGCCGGGGAGCTGTTTTTT CASSRGRAGELFF
TRBJ1-2 once TRBD1 TRBV10-2 TGCGCCAGCAGTGACCCGAAGACAGGGGAGGGCGGCTACACCTTC CASSDPKTGEGGYTF
TRBJ1-6 NA NA TRBV9 TGTGCCAGCAGCGTAGAAGAGAGCACGGCCCTCCACTTT CASSVEESTALHF
TRBJ1-5 NA TRBD1 TRBV18 TGTGCCAGCTCACCGCGGACAGGGGGGGATCAGCCCCAGCATTTT CASSPRTGGDQPQHF